The 27 T cell receptor beta chains below were found in one sample sequenced in a study of cytomegalovirus exposure and HLA in healthy donors. Produced via immunoSEQ multiplex PCR; TCRdb's table is partial and in-frame only. The data hold approximately 280,000 clones, with approximately 86% observed a single time. The sequencing input was PBMCs. The receptors were sampled from a woman younger than 35 in good health and CMV-seronegative.

The chain employs TRBV7-6 and TRBJ2-5; 7 bases are shared with TRBD2. CDR3 length: 14 amino acids. The germline CDR1 and CDR2 sequences are SGHVS and FNYEAQ. V was clipped by 0 bases and J by 5 bases; unmatched bases: 3. The CDR3 spells CASSLAWGGETQYF. CDR3 DNA sequence: TGTGCCAGCAGCTTAGCGTGGGGGGGGGAGACCCAGTACTTC. Supplemented by reference TRBV7-6 and TRBJ2-5, the full variable domain reads GAGVSQSPRYKVTKRGQDVALRCDPISGHVSLYWYRQALGQGPEFLTYFNYEAQQDKSGLPNDRFSAERPEGSISTLTIQRTEQRDSAMYRCASSLAWGGETQYFGPGTRLLVL.

This clone was found a few times. CDR3 amino acids: CASSGVGAGEKLFF. The CDR3 nucleotides read TGTGCCAGCAGTGGCGTGGGGGCGGGTGAAAAACTGTTTTTT. This chain joins TRBV6-5 and TRBJ1-4; a weak D match, TRBD1 (6 bases). CDR3 length equals 14 residues. From germline, CDR1 is MNHEY and CDR2 SVGAGI. V lost 5 bases and J lost 7, with 14 bases in between.

The V gene is TRBV4-2, the J gene TRBJ2-3; the match to TRBD2 covers 8 bases. This CDR3 region has 16 residues. Germline V gene sequence: CDR1 LGHNA, CDR2 YNFKEQ. V lost 0 bases to trimming and J lost 0 bases; unmatched junction nucleotides: 2. DNA for the CDR3: TGTGCCAGCAGCCAAGAGGTAGCGGGGAGCACAGATACGCAGTATTTT. Its translation: CASSQEVAGSTDTQYF.

The chain joins TRBV6-6 to TRBJ2-6; D perhaps matches TRBD2 (5 bases). The CDR3 loop spans 16 amino acids. The germline V and J ends were trimmed by 7 bases and 0 bases, with 13 bases remaining between them. Per the germline V gene, CDR1 is MNHNY and CDR2 is SVGAGI (reference sequence). The CDR3 nucleotides are TGTGCCAGCACCGCCGATGGAGGCTCTGGGGCCAACGTCCTGACTTTC. It is translated as CASTADGGSGANVLTF.

The chain combines TRBV4-1 with TRBJ1-5; D gene uncertain. The ends were cut back, 0 bases at V and 1 base at J, with 13 bases in the middle. Germline V gene sequence: CDR1 MGHRA, CDR2 YSYEKL. The CDR3 spans 17 residues. The CDR3 region has the DNA TGCGCCAGCAGCCAAGATATCAGGTCTTGGAGCAATCAGCCCCAGCATTTT. Protein: CASSQDIRSWSNQPQHF.

V gene TRBV4-1 combines with J gene TRBJ2-7, with D maybe TRBD1 (6 bases). The germline V gene encodes CDR1 MGHRA and CDR2 YSYEKL. The CDR3 runs to 18 residues. V gave up 0 bases and J gave up 0 bases, with 18 bases separating them. The CDR3 DNA sequence: TGCGCCAGCAGCCAAGATTTAACGTGGGACACTAACTCCTACGAGCAGTACTTC. Translated: CASSQDLTWDTNSYEQYF.

This chain uses TRBV9 with TRBJ2-2; unclear D gene. Germline lookup yields CDR1 SGDLS and CDR2 YYNGEE. This CDR3 is 14 amino acids long. The V end lost 1 base, the J end lost 0 bases, and 4 bases lay between the germline ends. This chain's CDR3 is CASSVQANTGELFF. The CDR3, as DNA: TGTGCCAGCAGCGTACAGGCGAACACCGGGGAGCTGTTTTTT.

This chain links TRBV5-1 with TRBJ1-3; 8 nucleotides match TRBD1. Germline lookup yields CDR1 SGHRS and CDR2 YFSETQ. The CDR3 loop spans 18 amino acids. With V trimmed by 0 bases and J by 2 bases, 10 bases remained unmatched. Here the CDR3 reads CASSLAPDREATGNTIYF. For the CDR3, the DNA is TGCGCCAGCAGCTTGGCGCCGGACAGGGAGGCCACTGGAAACACCATATATTTT.

The chain couples TRBV9 to TRBJ2-3; tentative D call: TRBD2 (5 bases). CDR3 size: 13 residues. The V gene's germline CDR1 is SGDLS and CDR2 YYNGEE. Deletions cut 8 bases from V and 1 base from J, with 11 bases between. CDR3 in DNA: TGTGCCAGACCTAGCTCTCGCACAGATACGCAGTATTTT. Translating gives CARPSSRTDTQYF.

The chain employs TRBV10-3 and TRBJ1-1; D remains unclear. The V end was cut by 0 bases, the J end by 1 base, with 12 bases between. Germline-derived CDR1 and CDR2 are ENHRY and SYGVKD. The CDR3 is 16 amino acids. This CDR3 reads CAISESAEGRNTEAFF. The CDR3 DNA reads as TGTGCCATCAGTGAGTCGGCGGAGGGAAGGAACACTGAAGCTTTCTTT.

About this clone: This same CDR3 is encoded by further DNA sequences in the sample. The chain is built from TRBV6-5 and TRBJ2-1; TRBD1 aligns across 9 bases. CDR3 length: 13 residues. Trimming removed 2 bases from V and 7 bases from J; junction bases left unmatched: 0. Germline V gene lookup returns CDR1 MNHEY and CDR2 SVGAGI. The CDR3 nucleotides read TGTGCCAGCAGTTACGACAGGGGGAATGAGCAGTTCTTC. This sequence encodes CASSYDRGNEQFF.

This clone has only one observation. The chain links TRBV6-5 to TRBJ2-1, with 11 bases fitting TRBD1. This CDR3 spans 15 amino acids. Trimming removed 6 bases from V and 7 bases from J; junction bases left unmatched: 8. Germline V gene lookup returns CDR1 MNHEY and CDR2 SVGAGI. For the CDR3, the DNA is TGTGCCAGCAGGGGATGGACAGGGGGCCGGAATGAGCAGTTCTTC. Protein product: CASRGWTGGRNEQFF.

This sequence joins TRBV13 and TRBJ2-7, with D maybe TRBD1 (5 bases). The CDR3 extends over 14 amino acids. Per germline, CDR1 PRHDT and CDR2 FYEKMQ (reference sequence). Trimming left V 2 bases short and J 5 bases short, with 13 bases between. The CDR3, as DNA: TGTGCCAGCAGCTTACAGGGTTACTTCCACGAGCAGTACTTC. As protein: CASSLQGYFHEQYF.

The chain employs TRBV11-2 and TRBJ1-1, with no clear D. This CDR3 is built from 12 residues. CDR1 is SGHAT and CDR2 is FQNNGV in the germline V gene. Trimming pared 5 bases from V and 4 bases from J, leaving 8 bases between. The CDR3 DNA follows: TGTGCCAGCAGCCCTACCGGCACTGAAGCTTTCTTT. Protein: CASSPTGTEAFF. Full variable domain (missing parts from reference TRBV11-2 and TRBJ1-1): EAGVAQSPRYKIIEKRQSVAFWCNPISGHATLYWYQQILGQGPKLLIQFQNNGVVDDSQLPKDRFSAERLKGVDSTLKIQPAKLEDSAVYLCASSPTGTEAFFGQGTRLTVV.

This chain connects TRBV10-3 to TRBJ2-2, with 10 nucleotides matching TRBD1. Germline V lookup: CDR1 ENHRY, CDR2 SYGVKD. The CDR3 length is 15 residues. The J segment lost 6 bases and the V segment lost 3 bases, leaving 4 bases of the junction unmatched. Here the CDR3 reads CAISERGQGSGELFF. The CDR3 nucleotides are TGTGCCATCAGTGAACGGGGACAGGGGTCCGGGGAGCTGTTTTTT.

V gene TRBV5-6 combines with J gene TRBJ2-1, with D uncertain. Germline assignment: CDR1 SGHDT and CDR2 YYEEEE. The CDR3 contains 13 residues. Trimming pared 0 bases from V and 6 bases from J, leaving 7 bases between. CDR3 in amino acids: CASSLGPINEQFF. The CDR3 nucleotides read TGTGCCAGCAGCTTGGGGCCCATCAATGAGCAGTTCTTC.

This chain joins TRBV23-1 and TRBJ1-2, with D possibly TRBD1 on 5 matching bases. TRBV23-1 falls under the ORF class, with uncertain function. V lost 4 bases to trimming and J lost 3 bases, with 18 bases between them. The CDR3 extends over 16 amino acids. The CDR3 region has the DNA TGCGCCAGCAGTCCGGCTATGCAGGGAGGGGACTATGGCTACACCTTC. Encoded protein: CASSPAMQGGDYGYTF.

A single count supports this clone. The DNA of the CDR3 is TGTGCCAGCAGTTACTCCGGGGTGGGAACTGAAGCTTTCTTT. Translated, it gives CASSYSGVGTEAFF. The rearrangement joins TRBV6-5 to TRBJ1-1; D uncertain. CDR3 size: 14 residues. Trimming pared 0 bases from V and 5 bases from J, leaving 10 bases between. The germline CDR1 and CDR2 sequences are MNHEY and SVGAGI.

This rearrangement joins TRBV7-8 to TRBJ2-3; perhaps TRBD1 as D (6 bases). Trimming removed 0 bases from V and 0 bases from J, with 22 bases in between. CDR1 SGHVS and CDR2 FQNEAQ come from the germline V gene. The CDR3 is 20 amino acids. CDR3 region: CASSLASTGTNPSSTDTQYF. CDR3 nucleotides: TGTGCCAGCAGCTTAGCCTCCACCGGGACAAACCCATCTAGCACAGATACGCAGTATTTT.

This clone appeared a few times. The chain carries TRBV7-9 and TRBJ1-1; D call uncertain. Trimming removed 1 base from V and 3 bases from J, with 6 bases in between. Germline values: CDR1 SEHNR, CDR2 FQNEAQ (reference sequence). The CDR3 consists of 13 residues. The CDR3 DNA follows: TGTGCCAGCAGCTTAGAGGAGGACACTGAAGCTTTCTTT. It codes for CASSLEEDTEAFF.

The chain combines TRBV9 with TRBJ1-2, with a tentative D call TRBD1 (5 bases). CDR1 is SGDLS and CDR2 is YYNGEE in the germline V gene. The CDR3 is 18 residues long. Trimming removed 4 bases from V and 0 bases from J, with 22 bases in between. The CDR3: CASSQTYTGQGANYGYTF. In DNA form, the CDR3 reads TGTGCCAGCAGCCAAACCTATACCGGGCAAGGGGCTAACTATGGCTACACCTTC.

This clone was seen at least ten times. V usage is TRBV19 and J usage is TRBJ1-2; perhaps TRBD1 as D (5 bases). Germline V gene lookup returns CDR1 LNHDA and CDR2 SQIVND (reference sequence). Between the trimmed V and J ends, which lost 5 bases and 8 bases, there was a span of 21 bases. The CDR3 extends over 15 amino acids. This chain's CDR3 is CASSAVDRGTWGYTF. The CDR3 nucleotides are TGTGCCAGTAGTGCAGTGGACCGAGGGACTTGGGGCTACACCTTC.

The V call is TRBV29-1, the J call TRBJ2-2, with 10 bases fitting TRBD2. The CDR3 contains 14 residues. Germline CDR1 is SQVTM and CDR2 is ANQGSEA. The V and J ends lost 6 bases and 0 bases, in that order; junction bases with no gene match: 1. The DNA of the CDR3 is TGCAGCGTGAGCGGGAGGGCGAACACCGGGGAGCTGTTTTTT. This sequence encodes CSVSGRANTGELFF.

This chain connects TRBV6-5 to TRBJ2-1; TRBD2 agrees at 8 bases. Germline trimming cut 2 bases from V and 5 bases from J; bases unmatched to any gene: 5. In germline, CDR1 is MNHEY, CDR2 SVGAGI. The CDR3 covers 15 residues. As DNA, the CDR3 is TGTGCCAGCAGTTACAACGCGGGAGGCAACAATGAGCAGTTCTTC. It specifies CASSYNAGGNNEQFF.

In DNA form, the CDR3 reads TGTGCCAGCAGAACCTATGGCAGGGAAGATCAGCCCCAGCATTTT. Its protein product is CASRTYGREDQPQHF. The J gene is TRBJ1-5, the V gene TRBV2, with D possibly being TRBD1 (5 bases). Trimming removed 6 bases at V and 5 bases at J, with 17 bases between. CDR1 SNHLY and CDR2 FYNNEI come from the germline V gene. CDR3 length: 15 residues.

The rearrangement links TRBV27 to TRBJ1-3, with 7 bases lining up with TRBD1. The CDR3 consists of 16 residues. With 5 bases clipped from V and 7 bases from J, the junction kept 14 bases outside the gene matches. CDR1 is MNHEY and CDR2 is SMNVEV in the germline V gene (reference sequence). As DNA, the CDR3 is TGTGCCAGCAGTCCATCGGAACCGACAGGGCGGAACACCATATATTTT. This translates into CASSPSEPTGRNTIYF.

The rearrangement links TRBV6-5 to TRBJ1-1; D not certain. This CDR3 is 13 amino acids long. With 8 bases removed from V and 1 base from J, the gap between germline ends came to 11 bases. CDR1 is MNHEY, CDR2 SVGAGI, per germline. The CDR3: CASRGSGNTEAFF. CDR3 sequence (DNA): TGTGCCAGCCGCGGGTCCGGGAACACTGAAGCTTTCTTT.